The source of this T cell receptor beta chain is a study of OX40 agonist ivuxolimab in advanced cancers. Study overall: Administration of intravenous ivuxolimab to patients occurred every 2 weeks at 0.01 to 10 mg/kg. Recorded diagnoses for dose-escalation patients were hepatocellular carcinoma, melanoma, renal cell or head and neck cancer. Prior therapy, whether anti-PD-1, anti-PD-L1 or anti-CTLA-4, was allowed, and roughly 40% had some. Study-wide points: Blood T cells, both CD4+ and CD8+, expanded clonally by week 6 at 0.1 to 3.0 mg/kg.

Repertoires were generated with immunoSEQ multiplex PCR, while TCRdb's copy carries only in-frame clones and drops some. The sample carries more than 40,000 clones, 80% to 90% recorded once. Comment on this clone: Its matching antigen is unknown.

CDR1 is SGDLS, CDR2 YYNGEE, per germline. The length of the CDR3 is 18 residues. With 2 bases clipped from V and 2 bases from J, the junction kept 13 bases outside the gene matches. Sequencing used CD4+ or CD8+ T cells sorted from blood, obtained in a trial of the OX40 agonist ivuxolimab. The TCR was taken from an adult with an advanced solid tumor such as melanoma, head and neck, liver or kidney cancer. The rearrangement joins TRBV9 to TRBJ2-5; 9 bases agree with TRBD2. The CDR3 spells CASSVGASGKGGQETQYF. CDR3 nucleotides: TGTGCCAGCAGCGTCGGGGCTAGCGGGAAAGGGGGACAAGAGACCCAGTACTTC.